This T cell receptor beta chain emerged from a study of blood T cell repertoires in COVID-19 (dated by TCRdb to 2020 to 2021). Notes on the research overall: The collaborator samples originated in the United States, Italy and Spain and spanned the acute and convalescent phases of COVID-19. The material from the prospective study consisted of cDNA or gDNA derived from T cells, B-cell-depleted T cells, or PBMCs. The dataset comprised deeply sampled blood TCRbeta repertoires from subjects exposed to, actively infected with, or recovered from COVID-19. The repertoires were released in a freely available public database meant as a resource for research on the immune response to SARS-CoV-2. The samples were drawn from the first 160 participants of the ongoing ImmuneRACE study and from 1,254 subjects provided by 6 global collaborators. A de-identified subject ID, COVID-19 status, age in years and sex were almost always included in the sample metadata. Where available, HLA class I and class II types were taken from metadata supplied by the sample provider and were not determined by assay-based typing.

Based on the germline V gene, the CDR1 and CDR2 sequences are SGHTA and FQGNSA. Measured from the cysteine to the phenylalanine, the CDR3 is 15 residues long. The retained sequence is limited to the CDR3, 45 bases, with the frame set at the first base. V is pared back by 4 bases and J by 3 bases, with 13 bases lying between the germline termini. Study-level results and caveats: How much clinical and demographic metadata was included differed by source and by participant, and the metadata was provided uncurated.

As for this clone: What antigen it recognizes has not been identified. No per-base quality is available; no much larger clone lies one base away.

TCRbeta CDR3 regions were amplified from genomic DNA using the immunoSEQ Assay, a bias-controlled multiplex PCR. The authors processed their data as follows. The number of nucleated cells in each sample was estimated from the amplification of reference gene primers within the assay. To quantify the absolute abundance of each unique TCRbeta CDR3 rearrangement, sequence reads were collapsed and filtered. For each sample, productive Simpson clonality was calculated as the square root of Simpson's diversity index over productive rearrangements. Held by TCRdb, this immuneACCESS table contains in-frame sequences only and omits some clones. Under half of the omission traces to an unresolved V gene where checked; the cause of the rest is unknown. V and J calls and clone size come straight from that table; D and trimming were deduced from the DNA. Present in this sample are over 150,000 clones, more than 65% of which were seen just once. Of the sample, approximately 11% is held by the ten largest clones.

The collaborating institutions used their own protocols to collect whole blood in K2EDTA tubes. For TCRbeta analysis, collaborator samples were shipped as frozen whole blood, as isolated PBMCs, or as DNA extracted from either sample type. The V and J genes are TRBV7-2 and TRBJ1-5; matching of 6 bases hints at TRBD1 as the D gene. This receptor was identified in a man between 65 and 85 years old with active or convalescent COVID-19. Sequences were obtained from peripheral blood. The CDR3 protein: CASSSQQGINQPQHF. The DNA sequence is given as TGTGCCAGCAGCTCCCAACAGGGAATCAATCAGCCCCAGCATTTT.